This T cell receptor beta chain appears in the sequencing data of a study of PD-1 blockade in classical Hodgkin lymphoma. TCRdb's table, derived via immunoSEQ multiplex PCR, lists solely in-frame clones and lacks some. This table holds roughly 25,000 clones, approximately 67% found once. CDR3 length: 15 amino acids. CDR1 and CDR2 from the germline V gene are MDHEN and SYDVKM. The ends were cut back, 1 base at V and 3 bases at J, with 12 bases in the middle. This clone occurred a few times. What it binds is unknown. Study-wide results and caveats: Baseline diversity in complete responders resembled that of newly diagnosed patients.

All patients experienced relapse after autologous stem cell transplantation, and brentuximab vedotin exposure was variable. Under best response, outcomes were complete response, partial response or progressive disease. This chain joins TRBV28 and TRBJ1-1; possible D gene TRBD1, 6 bases. The sequences come from peripheral blood mononuclear cells (PBMCs), collected before the second cycle of nivolumab. The TCR sequence derives from a human donor with classical Hodgkin lymphoma. The CDR3 region is CASSLLQGMHTEAFF. The CDR3 DNA follows: TGTGCCAGCAGTTTATTGCAGGGGATGCACACTGAAGCTTTCTTT.